The 21 T cell receptor beta chains in this list originate from one sample, sequenced in a study of tumor and adjacent non-tumor tissue in lung cancer. No cell sorting was done before RNA was extracted from the tissue. The normal lung tissue was taken more than 3 cm from the tumor edge. The library came from three nested PCR rounds adapted from ARM-PCR protocols. TCRdb analysed the multiplex PCR reads with MiXCR anew, one entry per CDR3 protein. This sample has tens of thousands of distinct CDR3 sequences, with 76% found just once. Sequenced material: distant non-tumor lung tissue. The receptor source for this set is a man between 65 and 85 years old with non-small cell lung cancer.

With regard to this clonotype: One junction end does not reproduce the germline sequence, and a read error may be involved. The chain joins TRBV6-6 to TRBJ2-7, with TRBD2 as a possible D gene (5 bases). The CDR3 has 14 amino acids. In germline, CDR1 is MNHNY, CDR2 SVGAGI (reference sequence). CDR3 DNA sequence: TGTGCCAGCAGTTTCCCGGGAATCAACTACGAGCAATACTTC. Translating gives CASSFPGINYEQYF.

This clonotype was seen a few times. One end of the junction does not line up with germline, which may come from a read error. This chain uses TRBV4-3 with TRBJ2-1; 10 nucleotides line up with TRBD2. Germline-derived CDR1 and CDR2 are LGHNA and YSLEER. The CDR3 spans 15 residues. DNA for the CDR3: TGCGCCAGCAGCCGTGTAGCGGGAGGTAGAAATGAACAGTTCTTC. This codes for CASSRVAGGRNEQFF.

The gene calls are TRBV24-1 and TRBJ2-2; D uncertain. This CDR3 region has 14 residues. From germline, CDR1 is KGHDR and CDR2 SFDVKD. The ends were cut back, 5 bases at V and 3 bases at J, with 9 bases in the middle. Here the CDR3 reads CATSGYRDTGELFF. The CDR3 bases are TGTGCCACCAGTGGGTATAGGGACACCGGGGAGCTGTTTTTT.

Details on this clonotype: The conserved final phenylalanine or tryptophan is absent from the CDR3, which likely points to a read error. This rearrangement joins TRBV20-1 to TRBJ1-2, with 10 bases aligning to TRBD1. The junction had 6 bases not matched to a gene; V was cut back by 4 bases and J by 7 bases. The germline V gene encodes CDR1 DFQATT and CDR2 SNEGSKA (reference sequence). CDR3 length: 13 amino acids. The CDR3 here is CSAKTGGSSGYTS. DNA for the CDR3: TGCAGTGCTAAGACAGGGGGCTCCAGTGGCTACACCTCC.

The chain has TRBV6-5 and TRBJ2-1; 11 bases agree with TRBD2. Germline-derived CDR1 and CDR2 are MNHEY and SVGAGI. V lost 2 bases and J lost 5; bases outside the gene matches: 2. The length of the CDR3 is 15 residues. The CDR3 spells CASSYKTSGDNEQFF. The CDR3 DNA sequence: TGTGCCAGCAGTTACAAGACTAGCGGGGACAATGAGCAGTTCTTC.

This chain joins TRBV10-2 and TRBJ2-7; D assignment may be TRBD1 or TRBD2 (6 bases each). With 7 bases removed from V and 8 bases from J, the gap between germline ends came to 21 bases. The CDR3 runs to 14 residues. Germline CDR1 is WSHSY and CDR2 is SAAADI. The CDR3 nucleotides are TGCGCCAGCATGCAAGCCGGGACTCGGGACAAGCAGTACTTC. Protein sequence: CASMQAGTRDKQYF.

This clonotype showed up just a few times. This rearrangement joins TRBV20-1 to TRBJ2-7, with TRBD2 matching 8 bases. Germline V CDR1 and CDR2: DFQATT, SNEGSKA (reference sequence). This CDR3 spans 16 amino acids. V was pared by 0 bases and J by 5 bases, with 12 bases of the junction left unmatched. CDR3 sequence reads: CSARDPVRERENEQYF. CDR3 nucleotide sequence: TGCAGTGCTAGAGATCCGGTTAGGGAGCGGGAGAACGAGCAGTACTTC.

Remarks on this clonotype: At one of its ends the junction is not consistent with the germline gene, which may arise from a read error. The V gene is TRBV11-2, the J gene TRBJ2-2, with D perhaps TRBD1 (6 bases). Germline V gene sequence: CDR1 SGHAT, CDR2 FQNNGV. The CDR3 runs to 16 residues. DNA of the CDR3: TGTGCCAGCAGGTTAGTGGGCACAGGGCTTTCCGGGGAGCTGTTTTTT. Translated, it gives CASRLVGTGLSGELFF.

This chain joins TRBV11-3 and TRBJ2-7, with 9 bases lining up with TRBD2. The CDR3 sequence is 13 residues long. Germline V gives CDR1 SGHNT, CDR2 YENEEA. The CDR3 coding sequence is TGTGCAAGCTGGATAGCGGGAGTGGACGAGCAGTACTTC. This sequence encodes CASWIAGVDEQYF.

The table lists this clonotype with a count of one. One junction end does not reproduce the germline sequence, and a read error may be involved. This rearrangement joins TRBV4-1 to TRBJ2-5; D is unclear. The CDR3 is 15 residues long. Germline values: CDR1 MGHRA, CDR2 YSYEKL. The CDR3 bases are TGCCCCAGCAGTCAAGTTCATCAGCGCAAAGAGACCCAGTACTTC. It codes for CPSSQVHQRKETQYF.

This clonotype appeared a few times. The chain couples TRBV10-3 to TRBJ2-5, with 8 positions matching TRBD1. The V gene's germline CDR1 is ENHRY and CDR2 SYGVKD. There are 12 residues in the CDR3. J gave up 3 bases and V 6 bases, and 0 bases lay outside the gene matches. CDR3 nucleotide sequence: TGTGCCATCAGGGGACAGGAAGAGACCCAGTACTTC. Its translation is CAIRGQEETQYF.

This sequence joins TRBV20-1 and TRBJ1-5; a weak D match, TRBD1 (6 bases). Trimming took 5 bases from V and 6 from J, leaving 20 bases between them. Germline V gives CDR1 DFQATT, CDR2 SNEGSKA (reference sequence). The CDR3 length is 15 residues. CDR3 bases: TGCAGTGCTGCCATCGAACAGGGATGGGCTCAGCCCCAGCATTTT. This sequence encodes CSAAIEQGWAQPQHF.

The V gene is TRBV11-2, the J gene TRBJ2-5, with D possibly being TRBD2 (7 bases). With 9 bases removed from V and 5 bases from J, the gap between germline ends came to 13 bases. This CDR3 spans 12 amino acids. Germline CDR1 and CDR2: SGHAT and FQNNGV. CDR3 region: CASNWGGETQYF. As DNA, the CDR3 is TGTGCCAGTAACTGGGGGGGCGAGACCCAGTACTTC.

The J gene is TRBJ2-1, the V gene TRBV6-1, with D possibly TRBD2 on 5 matching bases. Per germline, CDR1 MNHNS and CDR2 SASEGT. This CDR3 region has 16 residues. V lost 1 base to trimming and J lost 3 bases, with 13 bases between them. CDR3 nucleotides: TGTGCCAGCAGTGAAGTCGGGGTGGATGTCTACAATGAGCAGTTCTTC. Translation gives CASSEVGVDVYNEQFF.

Of note for this clonotype: A junction end diverges from the germline sequence, so it may reflect a read error. The rearrangement links TRBV5-1 to TRBJ2-3, with D unclear. This CDR3 comprises 15 residues. Germline lookup yields CDR1 SGHRS and CDR2 YFSETQ. The DNA for the CDR3 is TGCGCCAGCAACTCCGGGCCTTCTCGCACAGATACGCCGTATTTT. As protein: CASNSGPSRTDTPYF. The whole variable domain, filled in from reference TRBV5-1 and TRBJ2-3, reads KAGVTQTPRYLIKTRGQQVTLSCSPISGHRSVSWYQQTPGQGLQFLFEYFSETQRNKGNFPGRFSGRQFSNSRSEMNVSTLELGDSALYLCASNSGPSRTDTPYFGPGTRLTVL.

As regards this clonotype: One end of the junction does not line up with germline, which may come from a read error. The V gene is TRBV5-4, the J gene TRBJ2-1; D gene ambiguous. The CDR3 extends over 14 amino acids. Germline lookup yields CDR1 SGHNT and CDR2 YYREEE (reference sequence). The CDR3 spells CASSQIDKYNEQFF. The CDR3 DNA reads TGTGCGAGCAGCCAAATTGACAAGTACAATGAGCAGTTCTTC.

This clonotype has only a few counts. V gene TRBV12-3 or TRBV12-4 combines with J gene TRBJ2-5; D is perhaps TRBD2 (5 bases). V lost 9 bases, J lost 0 bases, and 14 bases lay in between. The CDR3 totals 14 residues. The CDR3: CASSDRRHQETQYF. The CDR3 DNA is TGTGCCAGTAGCGATAGACGGCACCAAGAGACCCAGTACTTC.

The chain employs TRBV28 and TRBJ2-2, with a possible D match to TRBD1 (6 bases). The CDR3 runs to 18 residues. V lost 3 bases to trimming and J lost 5 bases, with 22 bases between them. Germline values: CDR1 MDHEN, CDR2 SYDVKM. CDR3 nucleotide sequence: TGTGCCAGCAGTTTGTCCATACACAGGGCGATGTTGACCGGGGAGCTGTTTTTT. Translation gives CASSLSIHRAMLTGELFF.

This sequence joins TRBV29-1 and TRBJ1-1; D unresolved. This CDR3 has 14 amino acids. The germline V and J ends were trimmed by 7 bases and 5 bases, with 20 bases remaining between them. Germline assignment: CDR1 SQVTM and CDR2 ANQGSEA. The CDR3 coding sequence is TGCAGCGCGATATCACAGCGAACGAAGACTGAAGCTTTCTTT. Protein: CSAISQRTKTEAFF.

This sequence joins TRBV2 and TRBJ1-1; D might be TRBD1 (5 bases). This CDR3 has 14 residues. Trimming removed 7 bases from V and 1 base from J, with 13 bases in between. The V gene's germline CDR1 is SNHLY and CDR2 FYNNEI. Here the CDR3 DNA reads TGTGCCAGCACCAAAGGGGAGGGGAACACTGAAGCTTTCTTT. Residues: CASTKGEGNTEAFF.

This clonotype was seen a handful of times. The J gene is TRBJ2-5, the V gene TRBV10-3; D is tentatively TRBD1 or TRBD2 (5 bases each). The V gene lost 2 bases and the J gene lost 2 bases, with 12 bases spanning the gap. The CDR3 totals 15 residues. Germline CDR1 and CDR2: ENHRY and SYGVKD. The CDR3 protein is CAISEAPGRQETQYF. The CDR3 DNA follows: TGTGCCATCAGTGAGGCGCCGGGACGGCAAGAGACCCAGTACTTC.